The clone carrying this TCR beta chain was observed a handful of times. What it recognizes is unknown. The sample comes from a study of identical twins. Trimming stripped 5 bases from V and 0 bases from J, with 10 bases between. CDR1 SGHAT and CDR2 FQNNGV come from the germline V gene. The CDR3 consists of 15 residues. Study results and limitations: Cord blood beta clonotypes present at high abundance carried fewer insertions; no such pattern appeared in memory repertoires.

No donor was unhealthy or non-Caucasian. TCRdb analysed the 5' RACE reads with MiXCR anew, one entry per CDR3 protein. Of around 340,000 distinct CDR3 sequences in the sample, over 9% were seen once. The sample was also reused in another study, on yellow fever vaccine responses in identical twins.

This clonotype was sampled from a young woman in good health. The chain recombines TRBV11-2 with TRBJ2-2; either TRBD1 or TRBD2 may supply D (6 bases each). Sequencing used CD8+ T cells sorted from blood. CDR3 bases: TGTGCCAGCAGCCCGGAGGGGGCGAACACCGGGGAGCTGTTTTTT. Translated: CASSPEGANTGELFF.